These T cell receptor beta chains were read from a single sample in a study of blood T cell repertoires in COVID-19. TCRdb's copy holds only in-frame clones and misses some; the assay was immunoSEQ multiplex PCR. This table has approximately 28,000 clones, around 77% appearing once. The sample was peripheral blood. The receptors shown here come from a woman in her seventies with active or convalescent COVID-19. Both conserved end residues are trimmed from each CDR3.

TRBV6-4,TRBJ2-7,ASSRDSYYEQY
TRBV7-2,TRBJ1-1,ASSLAGMLGQGAGTTEAF
TRBV7-2,TRBJ2-5,ASSLRLAETQY
TRBV5-1,TRBJ2-5,ASSLGTSQETQY
TRBV7-2,TRBJ2-7,ASSLSTGGYEQY
TRBV9,TRBJ1-1,ASSPGGWNTEAF
TRBV5-4,TRBJ2-5,ASSSLVEETQY
TRBV29-1,TRBJ2-4,SGAAGSSKVRY
TRBV10-3,TRBJ2-3,AITSDPGGGTQY
TRBV27,TRBJ1-2,ASSPNQNRVLGYGYT
TRBV4-1,TRBJ2-3,ASSPAGTGGGTDTQY
TRBV20-1,TRBJ1-1,SASARLNTEAF
TRBV10-3,TRBJ2-1,AIGSGGGSYNEQF